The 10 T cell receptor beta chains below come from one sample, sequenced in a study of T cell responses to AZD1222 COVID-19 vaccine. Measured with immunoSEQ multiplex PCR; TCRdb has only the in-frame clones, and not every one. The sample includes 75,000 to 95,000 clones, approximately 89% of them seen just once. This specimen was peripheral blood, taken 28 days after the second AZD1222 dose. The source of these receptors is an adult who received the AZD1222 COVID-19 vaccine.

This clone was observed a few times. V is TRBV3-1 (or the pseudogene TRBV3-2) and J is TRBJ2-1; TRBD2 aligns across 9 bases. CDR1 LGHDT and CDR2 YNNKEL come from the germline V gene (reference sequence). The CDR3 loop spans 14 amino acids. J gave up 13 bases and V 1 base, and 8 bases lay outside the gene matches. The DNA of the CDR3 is TGTGCCAGCAGCCAAGTTAATAGCGGGAGAAGTCAGTTCTTC. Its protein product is CASSQVNSGRSQFF.

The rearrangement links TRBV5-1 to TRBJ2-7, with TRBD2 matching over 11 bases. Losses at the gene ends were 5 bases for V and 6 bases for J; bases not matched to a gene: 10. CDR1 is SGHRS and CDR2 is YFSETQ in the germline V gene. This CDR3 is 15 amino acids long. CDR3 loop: CASRPTSGSGGEQYF. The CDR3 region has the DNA TGCGCCAGCAGGCCAACTAGCGGGAGTGGGGGCGAGCAGTACTTC.

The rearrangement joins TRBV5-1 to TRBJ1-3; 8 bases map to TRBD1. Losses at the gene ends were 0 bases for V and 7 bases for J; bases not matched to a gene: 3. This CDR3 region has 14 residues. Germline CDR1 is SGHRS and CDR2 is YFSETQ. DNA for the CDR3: TGCGCCAGCAGCTTGGGGCAGGGGGCTAACACCATATATTTT. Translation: CASSLGQGANTIYF.

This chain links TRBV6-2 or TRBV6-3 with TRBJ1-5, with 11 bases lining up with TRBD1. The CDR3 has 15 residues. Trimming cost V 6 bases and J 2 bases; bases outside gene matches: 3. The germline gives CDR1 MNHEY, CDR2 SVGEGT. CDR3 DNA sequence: TGTGCCAGCAGCCGGGACAGGGGGGGCAATCAGCCCCAGCATTTT. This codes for CASSRDRGGNQPQHF.

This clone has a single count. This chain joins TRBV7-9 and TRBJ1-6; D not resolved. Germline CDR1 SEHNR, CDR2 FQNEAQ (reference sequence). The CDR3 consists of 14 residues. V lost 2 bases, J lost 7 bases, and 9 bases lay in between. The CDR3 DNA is TGTGCCAGCAGCTTAAAAAACTTCAATTCACCCCTCCACTTT. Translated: CASSLKNFNSPLHF.

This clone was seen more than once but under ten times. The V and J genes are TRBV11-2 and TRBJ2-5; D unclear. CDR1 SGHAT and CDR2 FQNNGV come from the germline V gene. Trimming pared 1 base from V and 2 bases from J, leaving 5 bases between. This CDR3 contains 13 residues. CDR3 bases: TGTGCCAGCAGCTTAGTGCAGCAAGAGACCCAGTACTTC. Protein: CASSLVQQETQYF.

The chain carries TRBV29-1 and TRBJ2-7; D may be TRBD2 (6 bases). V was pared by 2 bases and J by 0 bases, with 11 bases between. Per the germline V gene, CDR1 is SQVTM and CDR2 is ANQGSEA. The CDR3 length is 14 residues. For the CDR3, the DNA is TGCAGCGTTGAAATGCAGGGACTCTCCTACGAGCAGTACTTC. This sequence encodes CSVEMQGLSYEQYF.

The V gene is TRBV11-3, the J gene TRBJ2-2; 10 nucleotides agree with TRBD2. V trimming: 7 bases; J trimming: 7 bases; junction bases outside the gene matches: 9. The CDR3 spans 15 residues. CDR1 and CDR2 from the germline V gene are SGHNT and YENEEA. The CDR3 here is CASKGGTSGIGELFF. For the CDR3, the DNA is TGTGCCAGCAAGGGGGGCACTAGCGGGATCGGGGAGCTGTTTTTT.

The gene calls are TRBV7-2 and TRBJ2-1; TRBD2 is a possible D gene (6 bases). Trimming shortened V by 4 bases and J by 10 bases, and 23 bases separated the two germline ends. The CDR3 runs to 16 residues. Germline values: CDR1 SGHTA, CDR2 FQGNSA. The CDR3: CASSSHGTGGSLEQFF. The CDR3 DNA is TGTGCCAGCAGCTCACACGGGACTGGGGGGTCCCTAGAGCAGTTCTTC.

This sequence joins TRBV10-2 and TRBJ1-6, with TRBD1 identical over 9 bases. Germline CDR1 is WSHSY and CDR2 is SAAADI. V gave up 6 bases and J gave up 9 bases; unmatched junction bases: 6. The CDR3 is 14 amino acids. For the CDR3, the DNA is TGCGCCAGCAGCGCCGGGACAGGGAGTTCACCCCTCCACTTT. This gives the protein CASSAGTGSSPLHF.